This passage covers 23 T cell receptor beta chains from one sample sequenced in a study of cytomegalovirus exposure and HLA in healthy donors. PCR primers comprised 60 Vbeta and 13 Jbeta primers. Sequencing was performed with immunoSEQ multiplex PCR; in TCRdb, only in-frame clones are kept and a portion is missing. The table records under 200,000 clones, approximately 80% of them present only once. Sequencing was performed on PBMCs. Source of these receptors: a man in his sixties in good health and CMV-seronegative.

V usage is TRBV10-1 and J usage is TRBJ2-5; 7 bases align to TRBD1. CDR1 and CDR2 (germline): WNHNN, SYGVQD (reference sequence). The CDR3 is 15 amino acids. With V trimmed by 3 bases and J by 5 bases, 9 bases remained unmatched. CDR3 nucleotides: TGCGCCAGCAGTGACAGGGGGACCGGGCTGGAGACCCAGTACTTC. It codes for CASSDRGTGLETQYF.

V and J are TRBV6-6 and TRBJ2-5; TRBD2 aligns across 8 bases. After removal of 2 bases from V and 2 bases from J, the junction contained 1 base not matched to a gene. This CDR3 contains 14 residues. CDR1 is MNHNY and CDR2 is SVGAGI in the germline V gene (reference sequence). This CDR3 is CASSYRGGQETQYF. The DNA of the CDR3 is TGTGCCAGCAGTTACCGGGGGGGACAAGAGACCCAGTACTTC.

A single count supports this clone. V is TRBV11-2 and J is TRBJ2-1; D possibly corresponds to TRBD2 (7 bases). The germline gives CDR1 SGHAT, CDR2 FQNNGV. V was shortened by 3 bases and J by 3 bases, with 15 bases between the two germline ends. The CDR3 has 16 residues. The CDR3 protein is CASSFTGGLFYNEQFF. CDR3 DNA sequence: TGTGCCAGCAGCTTCACGGGGGGCCTTTTCTACAATGAGCAGTTCTTC.

DNA of the CDR3: TGTGCCAGCAGCGTCGGACAGGGAAATGTGGGAGGCTACACCTTC. Translated, it gives CASSVGQGNVGGYTF. The chain is built from TRBV9 and TRBJ1-2; 8 nucleotides match TRBD1. Germline trimming cut 2 bases from V and 8 bases from J; bases unmatched to any gene: 11. In germline, CDR1 is SGDLS, CDR2 YYNGEE. The CDR3 has 15 residues. Filled out from reference TRBV9 and TRBJ1-2, the complete variable domain reads DSGVTQTPKHLITATGQRVTLRCSPRSGDLSVYWYQQSLDQGLQFLIQYYNGEERAKGNILERFSAQQFPDLHSELNLSSLELGDSALYFCASSVGQGNVGGYTFGSGTRLTVV.

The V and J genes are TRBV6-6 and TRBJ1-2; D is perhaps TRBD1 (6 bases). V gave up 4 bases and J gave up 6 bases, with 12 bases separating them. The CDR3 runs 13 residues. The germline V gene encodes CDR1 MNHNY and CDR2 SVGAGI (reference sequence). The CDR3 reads CASSFTGINGYTF. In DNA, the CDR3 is TGTGCCAGCAGTTTTACAGGGATAAATGGCTACACCTTC.

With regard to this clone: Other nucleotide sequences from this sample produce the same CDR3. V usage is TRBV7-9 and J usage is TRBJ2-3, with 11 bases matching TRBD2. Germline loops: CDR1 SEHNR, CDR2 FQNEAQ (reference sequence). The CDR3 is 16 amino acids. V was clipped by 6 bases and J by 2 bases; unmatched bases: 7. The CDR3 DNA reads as TGTGCCAGCAGTTCACCGGGACTAGCGGACACAGATACGCAGTATTTT. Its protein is CASSSPGLADTDTQYF.

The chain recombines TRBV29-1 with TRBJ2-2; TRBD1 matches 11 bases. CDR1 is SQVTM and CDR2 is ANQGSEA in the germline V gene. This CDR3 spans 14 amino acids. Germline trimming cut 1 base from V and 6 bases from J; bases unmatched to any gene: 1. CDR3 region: CSVEVGQGAGELFF. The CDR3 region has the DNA TGCAGCGTTGAAGTGGGACAGGGGGCCGGGGAGCTGTTTTTT.

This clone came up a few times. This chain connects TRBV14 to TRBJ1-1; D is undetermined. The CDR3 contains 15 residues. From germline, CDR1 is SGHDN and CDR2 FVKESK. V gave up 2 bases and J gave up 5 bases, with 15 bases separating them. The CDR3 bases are TGTGCCAGCAGCCAATATCATCTACGTGAAACTGAAGCTTTCTTT. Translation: CASSQYHLRETEAFF.

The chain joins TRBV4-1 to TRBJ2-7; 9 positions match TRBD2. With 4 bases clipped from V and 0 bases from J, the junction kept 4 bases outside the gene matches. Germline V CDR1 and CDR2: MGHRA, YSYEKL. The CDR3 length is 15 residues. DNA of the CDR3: TGCGCCAGCAGCCTGACTAGCGGCCACTCCTACGAGCAGTACTTC. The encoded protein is CASSLTSGHSYEQYF.

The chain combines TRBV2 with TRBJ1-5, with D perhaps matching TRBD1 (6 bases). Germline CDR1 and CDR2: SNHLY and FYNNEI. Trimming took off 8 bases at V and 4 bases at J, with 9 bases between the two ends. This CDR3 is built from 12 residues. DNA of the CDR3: TGTGCCAGCCAGGACAGTAATCAGCCCCAGCATTTT. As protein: CASQDSNQPQHF.

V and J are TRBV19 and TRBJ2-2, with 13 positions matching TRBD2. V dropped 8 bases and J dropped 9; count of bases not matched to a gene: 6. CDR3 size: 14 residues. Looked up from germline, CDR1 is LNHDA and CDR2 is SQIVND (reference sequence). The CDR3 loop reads CASRTSGRSRELFF. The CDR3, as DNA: TGTGCCAGTCGGACTAGCGGGAGATCGAGGGAGCTGTTTTTT.

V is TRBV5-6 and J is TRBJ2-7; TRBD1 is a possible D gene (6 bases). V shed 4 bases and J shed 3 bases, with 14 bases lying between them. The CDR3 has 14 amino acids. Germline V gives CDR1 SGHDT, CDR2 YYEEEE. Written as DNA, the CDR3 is TGTGCCAGCAGCCCCGGGACACAAATCTACGAGCAGTACTTC. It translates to CASSPGTQIYEQYF.

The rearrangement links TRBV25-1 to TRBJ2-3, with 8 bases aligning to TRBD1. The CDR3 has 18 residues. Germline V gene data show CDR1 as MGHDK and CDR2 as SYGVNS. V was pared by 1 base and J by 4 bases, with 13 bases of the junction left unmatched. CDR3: CASSELVARQGNPDTQYF. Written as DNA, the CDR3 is TGTGCCAGCAGTGAATTAGTTGCCAGACAGGGGAATCCAGATACGCAGTATTTT. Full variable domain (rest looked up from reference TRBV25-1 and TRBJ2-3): EADIYQTPRYLVIGTGKKITLECSQTMGHDKMYWYQQDPGMELHLIHYSYGVNSTEKGDLSSESTVSRIRTEHFPLTLESARPSHTSQYLCASSELVARQGNPDTQYFGPGTRLTVL.

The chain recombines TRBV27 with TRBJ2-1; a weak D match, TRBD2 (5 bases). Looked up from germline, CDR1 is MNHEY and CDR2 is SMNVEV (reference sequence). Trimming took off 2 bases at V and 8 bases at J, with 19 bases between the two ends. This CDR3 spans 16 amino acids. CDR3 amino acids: CASSLRLFEGRHEQFF. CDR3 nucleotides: TGTGCCAGCAGTTTAAGGCTCTTTGAGGGCCGGCATGAGCAGTTCTTC.

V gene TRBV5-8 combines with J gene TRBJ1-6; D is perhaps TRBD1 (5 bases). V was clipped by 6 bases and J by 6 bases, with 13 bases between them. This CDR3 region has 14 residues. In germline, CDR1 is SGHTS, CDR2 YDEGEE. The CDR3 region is CASTRDSGNSPLHF. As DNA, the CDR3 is TGTGCCAGCACCCGGGACTCGGGTAATTCACCCCTCCACTTT.

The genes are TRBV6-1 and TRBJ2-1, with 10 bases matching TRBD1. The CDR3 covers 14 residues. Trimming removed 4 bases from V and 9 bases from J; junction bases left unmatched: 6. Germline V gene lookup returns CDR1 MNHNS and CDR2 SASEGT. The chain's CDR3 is CASSARQGASEQFF. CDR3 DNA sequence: TGTGCCAGCAGTGCCCGACAGGGGGCCAGTGAGCAGTTCTTC.

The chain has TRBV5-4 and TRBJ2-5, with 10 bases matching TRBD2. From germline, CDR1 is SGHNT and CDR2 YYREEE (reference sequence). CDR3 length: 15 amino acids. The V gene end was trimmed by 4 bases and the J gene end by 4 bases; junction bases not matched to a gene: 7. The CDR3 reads CASSRSGGARETQYF. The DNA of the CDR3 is TGTGCCAGCAGCAGGAGCGGGGGGGCGCGAGAGACCCAGTACTTC.

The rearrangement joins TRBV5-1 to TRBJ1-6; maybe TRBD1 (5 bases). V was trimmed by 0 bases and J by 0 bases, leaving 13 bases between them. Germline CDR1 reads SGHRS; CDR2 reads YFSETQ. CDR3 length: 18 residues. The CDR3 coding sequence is TGCGCCAGCAGCTTGGTGCAGGGAGGGCCCTCCTATAATTCACCCCTCCACTTT. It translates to CASSLVQGGPSYNSPLHF.

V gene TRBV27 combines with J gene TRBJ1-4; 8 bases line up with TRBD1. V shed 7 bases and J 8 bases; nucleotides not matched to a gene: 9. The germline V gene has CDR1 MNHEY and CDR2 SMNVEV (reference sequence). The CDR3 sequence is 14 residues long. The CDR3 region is CASTPGTGGEKLFF. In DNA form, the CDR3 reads TGTGCCAGCACCCCCGGGACAGGAGGAGAAAAACTGTTTTTT. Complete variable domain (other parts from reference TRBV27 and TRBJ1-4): EAQVTQNPRYLITVTGKKLTVTCSQNMNHEYMSWYRQDPGLGLRQIYYSMNVEVTDKGDVPEGYKVSRKEKRNFPLILESPSPNQTSLYFCASTPGTGGEKLFFGSGTQLSVL.

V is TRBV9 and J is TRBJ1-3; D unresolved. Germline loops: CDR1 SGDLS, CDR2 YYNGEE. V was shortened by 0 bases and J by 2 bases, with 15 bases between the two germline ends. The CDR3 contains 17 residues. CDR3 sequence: CASSVGNEGSAGNTIYF. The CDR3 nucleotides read TGTGCCAGCAGCGTAGGAAATGAGGGAAGTGCTGGAAACACCATATATTTT.

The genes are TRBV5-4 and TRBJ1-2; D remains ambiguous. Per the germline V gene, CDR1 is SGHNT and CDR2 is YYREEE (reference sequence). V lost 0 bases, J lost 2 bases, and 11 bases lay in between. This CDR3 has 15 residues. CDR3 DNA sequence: TGTGCCAGCAGCTTGGAGGTTTCGGGGAACTATGGCTACACCTTC. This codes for CASSLEVSGNYGYTF.

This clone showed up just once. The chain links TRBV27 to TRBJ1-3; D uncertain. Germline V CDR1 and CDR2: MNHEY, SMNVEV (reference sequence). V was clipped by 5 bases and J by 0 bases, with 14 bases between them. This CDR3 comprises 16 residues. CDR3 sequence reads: CASSPWAANSGNTIYF. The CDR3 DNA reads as TGTGCCAGCAGTCCATGGGCCGCGAACTCTGGAAACACCATATATTTT.

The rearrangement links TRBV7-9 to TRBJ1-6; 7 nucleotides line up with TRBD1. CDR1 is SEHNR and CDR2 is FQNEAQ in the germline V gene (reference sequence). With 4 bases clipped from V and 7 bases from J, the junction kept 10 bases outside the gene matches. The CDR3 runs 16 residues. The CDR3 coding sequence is TGTGCCAGCAGCTCAGGGACCGGGACAGTCAATTCACCCCTCCACTTT. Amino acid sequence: CASSSGTGTVNSPLHF.